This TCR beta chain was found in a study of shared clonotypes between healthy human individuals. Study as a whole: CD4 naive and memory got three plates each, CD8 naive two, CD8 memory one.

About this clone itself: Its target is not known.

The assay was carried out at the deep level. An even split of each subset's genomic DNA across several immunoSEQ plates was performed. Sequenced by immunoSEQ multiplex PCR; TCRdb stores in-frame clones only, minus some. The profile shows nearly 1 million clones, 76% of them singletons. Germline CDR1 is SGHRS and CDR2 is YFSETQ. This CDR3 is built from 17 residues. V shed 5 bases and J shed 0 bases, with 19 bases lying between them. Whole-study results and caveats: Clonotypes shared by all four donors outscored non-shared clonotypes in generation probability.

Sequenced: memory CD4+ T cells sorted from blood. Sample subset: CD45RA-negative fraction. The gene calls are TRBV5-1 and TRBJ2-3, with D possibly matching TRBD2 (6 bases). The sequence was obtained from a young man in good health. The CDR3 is CASSTGTHPTSTDTQYF. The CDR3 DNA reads TGCGCCAGCAGTACCGGGACTCACCCTACTAGCACAGATACGCAGTATTTT.